A selection of T cell receptor beta chains follows, all from one sample in a study of ipilimumab plus nivolumab after autologous stem cell transplantation. This table comes from immunoSEQ multiplex PCR, and its TCRdb copy is limited to in-frame clones, with some not included. The table shows fewer than 45,000 clones, with roughly 92% occurring only once. Sequenced here: PBMCs, sampled in a trial of ipilimumab plus nivolumab as post-transplant consolidation. Receptors were obtained from a male donor with multiple myeloma. The CDR3 runs from the conserved cysteine through the conserved F or W. A D gene is named only where the DNA matches it firmly. The size field is filled for only some rows; it gives once, few, many or a size class.

size	V	length	J	D	DNA	CDR3
-	TRBV6-5	13	TRBJ1-1	TRBD1	TGTGCCAGCAGGGGGACAGTCGCCCCTGAAGCTTTCTTT	CASRGTVAPEAFF
-	TRBV4-3	15	TRBJ1-5	-	TGCGCCAGCAGCCAAGATCGGCTGAGCAATCAGCCCCAGCATTTT	CASSQDRLSNQPQHF
once	TRBV7-2	15	TRBJ2-7	TRBD1	TGTGCCAGCAGAACCCCGGGACAGGGCTCCTACGAGCAGTACTTC	CASRTPGQGSYEQYF
-	TRBV5-1	15	TRBJ2-1	-	TGCGCCAGCAGCACGGACGGGAGCTCCTACAATGAGCAGTTCTTC	CASSTDGSSYNEQFF
-	TRBV5-1	14	TRBJ2-5	-	TGCGCCAGCAGCAGTCCCTACCGGGGAGAGACCCAGTACTTC	CASSSPYRGETQYF
once	TRBV7-9	15	TRBJ2-7	TRBD2	TGTGCCAGCAGCTTAGGGGCTAGCGGGTCCTACGAGCAGTACTTC	CASSLGASGSYEQYF
-	TRBV11-2	15	TRBJ2-6	TRBD2	TGTGCCAGCAGACCGGGGGGACCCGGGGCCAACGTCCTGACTTTC	CASRPGGPGANVLTF
-	TRBV6-1	14	TRBJ2-7	TRBD1	TGTGCCAGCAGCCCGGGTGGGGACAGGGAAGAGCAGTACTTC	CASSPGGDREEQYF
-	TRBV27	14	TRBJ2-3	-	TGTGCCAGCAGTTTATACAGGGGCACAGATACGCAGTATTTT	CASSLYRGTDTQYF
-	TRBV27	15	TRBJ2-3	-	TGTGCCAGCAGTTCCCTAGAGACCCGCACAGATACGCAGTATTTT	CASSSLETRTDTQYF
-	TRBV6-5	15	TRBJ1-1	-	TGTGCCAGCAGCTCAGACCAACGGGGTAACACTGAAGCTTTCTTT	CASSSDQRGNTEAFF
-	TRBV28	14	TRBJ2-1	-	TGTGCCAGCAAGGGGGTCCTGTCCTACAATGAGCAGTTCTTC	CASKGVLSYNEQFF
-	TRBV7-2	15	TRBJ2-7	-	TGTGCCAGCAGCTCAGCCCCGGGACCCAGCTACGAGCAGTACTTC	CASSSAPGPSYEQYF
-	TRBV2	15	TRBJ1-1	TRBD1	TGTGCCAGCATCCCAAGGACAGGGGCGAACACTGAAGCTTTCTTT	CASIPRTGANTEAFF
-	TRBV7-9	13	TRBJ2-1	-	TGTGCCAGCAGTCCCTCTCACCGTAATGAGCAGTTCTTC	CASSPSHRNEQFF
once	TRBV6-5	14	TRBJ2-5	TRBD2	TGTGCCAGCAGGGCTAGCGGGGGGAGAGAGACCCAGTACTTC	CASRASGGRETQYF
-	TRBV28	13	TRBJ1-2	-	TGTGCCAGCAGTTCGATGGTAGAGGACGGCTACACCTTC	CASSSMVEDGYTF
-	TRBV10-1	16	TRBJ1-2	TRBD1	TGCGCCAGCAGTCCCGGGACAGGGGGCCAGGGCTATGGCTACACCTTC	CASSPGTGGQGYGYTF
once	TRBV19	16	TRBJ2-5	TRBD2	TGTGCCAGTAGTTTTTTCCTGACTAGCGTAGAAGAGACCCAGTACTTC	CASSFFLTSVEETQYF
-	TRBV28	14	TRBJ2-3	-	TGTGCCAGCAGTTTATGGGGCCGCACAGATACGCAGTATTTT	CASSLWGRTDTQYF
-	TRBV7-3	14	TRBJ2-1	TRBD2	TGTGCCAGCAGCCTAGCGGGAGAGTGGAATGAGCAGTTCTTC	CASSLAGEWNEQFF
-	TRBV28	16	TRBJ1-6	TRBD1	TGTGCCAGCAGCCCACCCGGGACAGGGGGTAGTTCACCCCTCCACTTT	CASSPPGTGGSSPLHF
-	TRBV19	18	TRBJ2-1	TRBD1	TGTGCCTCCTTGGACAGGGGAAATTCTAGATCCTCCTACAATGAGCAGTTCTTC	CASLDRGNSRSSYNEQFF
-	TRBV29-1	13	TRBJ2-1	TRBD1	TGCAGCGTTGAAGGGACAGGGGGCTCTTTTCGGTTCTTC	CSVEGTGGSFRFF
-	TRBV5-4	14	TRBJ2-3	-	TGTGCCAGCAGCTCCTTAATCCAGCCGGATACGCAGTATTTT	CASSSLIQPDTQYF
-	TRBV21-1	19	TRBJ2-2	-	TGTGCCAGCAGCAAAGGGGATTCTATAGGACAGGGGTTCACCGGGGAGCTGTTTTTT	CASSKGDSIGQGFTGELFF
-	TRBV10-3	13	TRBJ1-1	TRBD1	TGTGCCATCAGTCCACAGGGGGATACTGAAGCTTTCTTT	CAISPQGDTEAFF
-	TRBV6-1	15	TRBJ1-2	TRBD1	TGTGCCAGCAGTTTTCGTGGACAGGGAAGCTATGGCTACACCTTC	CASSFRGQGSYGYTF
-	TRBV30	15	TRBJ1-3	TRBD1	TGTGCCTGGAGTCAGGACAGGGGGTATCGGAACACCATATATTTT	CAWSQDRGYRNTIYF
-	TRBV7-9	15	TRBJ2-7	-	TGTGCCAGCAGCTTGGCCGGGTCCTGGCCCCACGAGCAGTACTTC	CASSLAGSWPHEQYF
-	TRBV5-4	16	TRBJ1-1	-	TGTGCCAGCAGCTTGAAGGGGGTGGTGTTGAACACTGAAGCTTTCTTT	CASSLKGVVLNTEAFF
once	TRBV28	15	TRBJ2-2	-	TGTGCCAGCAGTAGGGGGGGCCGGGGCACCGGGGAGCTGTTTTTT	CASSRGGRGTGELFF
-	TRBV28	13	TRBJ2-3	-	TGTGCCAGCAGTGCCGAGGGGCCAGATACGCAGTATTTT	CASSAEGPDTQYF
-	TRBV2	15	TRBJ1-5	TRBD1	TGTGCCAGCAGGGGGACAGGGGTCAGGAATCAGCCCCAGCATTTT	CASRGTGVRNQPQHF
-	TRBV7-9	14	TRBJ2-7	TRBD1	TGTGCCAGCAGCTGGGGACAGGGGGCCTACGAGCAGTACTTC	CASSWGQGAYEQYF
-	TRBV9	15	TRBJ2-2	-	TGTGCCAGCAGCGTAGATGCAGCCCTCACCGGGGAGCTGTTTTTT	CASSVDAALTGELFF
once	TRBV5-4	16	TRBJ2-1	TRBD1	TGTGCCAGCAGCTATGGACAGGGGAAACCCTACAATGAGCAGTTCTTC	CASSYGQGKPYNEQFF